These T cell receptor beta chains were read from a single sample in a study of T cell changes during pregnancy in multiple sclerosis. Measured with immunoSEQ multiplex PCR; TCRdb has only the in-frame clones, and not every one. The sample lists tens of thousands of clones; about 95% were seen once. The sequences come from peripheral blood, collected in the third trimester of pregnancy. The receptors come from a female donor with multiple sclerosis, enrolled in a pregnancy study. Each CDR3 is given with its conserved first and last residue. Fields, in order: D gene, J gene, V gene, clone size, CDR3 DNA, CDR3 protein. The D gene is left open where the match is weak. Only part of the rows carry a size: once, few, many, or a class if the clone is expanded.

D gene: .
J gene: TRBJ2-2
V gene: TRBV15
clone size: .
CDR3 DNA: TGTGCCACCTGGACGGGGATTCTGAGCACCGGGGAGCTGTTTTTT
CDR3 protein: CATWTGILSTGELFF

D gene: TRBD2
J gene: TRBJ2-7
V gene: TRBV7-2
clone size: .
CDR3 DNA: TGTGCCAGCAGCTTACCCACTAGCGGGGTCGACGAGCAGTACTTC
CDR3 protein: CASSLPTSGVDEQYF

D gene: .
J gene: TRBJ1-1
V gene: TRBV11-1
clone size: .
CDR3 DNA: TGTGCCAGCAGCTTAGAAGTAGGGACTGGCACTGAAGCTTTCTTT
CDR3 protein: CASSLEVGTGTEAFF

D gene: .
J gene: TRBJ2-7
V gene: TRBV19
clone size: .
CDR3 DNA: TGTGCCAGTAGTATCACCAACGTACGGGAGCAGTACTTC
CDR3 protein: CASSITNVREQYF

D gene: TRBD2
J gene: TRBJ2-1
V gene: TRBV7-7
clone size: .
CDR3 DNA: TGTGCTAGCAGCCCCGCGGGGGGGAACGACAATGAGCAGTTCTTC
CDR3 protein: CASSPAGGNDNEQFF

D gene: TRBD2
J gene: TRBJ2-2
V gene: TRBV10-3
clone size: .
CDR3 DNA: TGTGCCATCCGGAGCGGGGATTCGGGCACCGGGGAGCTGTTTTTT
CDR3 protein: CAIRSGDSGTGELFF

D gene: .
J gene: TRBJ2-6
V gene: TRBV21-1
clone size: .
CDR3 DNA: TGTGCCAGCAGCAAAGTGGTAGCTGTCCTGACTTTC
CDR3 protein: CASSKVVAVLTF

D gene: .
J gene: TRBJ1-2
V gene: TRBV6-5
clone size: once
CDR3 DNA: TGTGCCAGCAGGGGAGGGGAGGGCTATGGCTACACCTTC
CDR3 protein: CASRGGEGYGYTF

D gene: TRBD2
J gene: TRBJ2-5
V gene: TRBV11-2
clone size: .
CDR3 DNA: TGTGCCAGCAGCGTTAAGACTAGCGGTCAAGAGACCCAGTACTTC
CDR3 protein: CASSVKTSGQETQYF

D gene: .
J gene: TRBJ1-5
V gene: TRBV9
clone size: .
CDR3 DNA: TGTGCCAGCAGCGTGGGAGGGGTTAGCAATCAGCCCCAGCATTTT
CDR3 protein: CASSVGGVSNQPQHF

D gene: .
J gene: TRBJ1-3
V gene: TRBV7-6
clone size: .
CDR3 DNA: TGTGCCAGCAGCTTAGCTCGGGGTTCTTCTGGAAACACCATATATTTT
CDR3 protein: CASSLARGSSGNTIYF

D gene: TRBD2
J gene: TRBJ2-3
V gene: TRBV5-4
clone size: few
CDR3 DNA: TGTGCCAGCAGCTTGGGACTAGCGGGGGCGGGTGATACGCAGTATTTT
CDR3 protein: CASSLGLAGAGDTQYF

D gene: .
J gene: TRBJ1-1
V gene: TRBV7-3
clone size: .
CDR3 DNA: TGTGCCAGCAGCTTAGAGCCAGGCGACACTGAAGCTTTCTTT
CDR3 protein: CASSLEPGDTEAFF

D gene: TRBD2
J gene: TRBJ2-5
V gene: TRBV5-1
clone size: .
CDR3 DNA: TGCGCCAGCAGCGCGGGACTAGCCGCGAGGGAGACCCAGTACTTC
CDR3 protein: CASSAGLAARETQYF

D gene: TRBD1
J gene: TRBJ1-2
V gene: TRBV5-1
clone size: .
CDR3 DNA: TGCGCCAGCAGCCCGTTTGGGACAGCGAAGTCGGGAGGCTACACCTTC
CDR3 protein: CASSPFGTAKSGGYTF

D gene: TRBD1
J gene: TRBJ2-2
V gene: TRBV15
clone size: .
CDR3 DNA: TGTGCCACCCGGACAGGCACCGGGGAGCTGTTTTTT
CDR3 protein: CATRTGTGELFF

D gene: .
J gene: TRBJ2-5
V gene: TRBV5-6
clone size: .
CDR3 DNA: TGTGCCAGCTCCTTGGGGTCCGGGACCCAGTACTTC
CDR3 protein: CASSLGSGTQYF

D gene: TRBD1
J gene: TRBJ2-5
V gene: TRBV18
clone size: .
CDR3 DNA: TGTGCCAGCTCACCAACAGGGGGGTCTGGAGAGACCCAGTACTTC
CDR3 protein: CASSPTGGSGETQYF

D gene: .
J gene: TRBJ2-7
V gene: TRBV7-9
clone size: .
CDR3 DNA: TGTGCCAGCAGCTTAGTCCGAATGGCCACGGGGTCCTACGAGCAGTACTTC
CDR3 protein: CASSLVRMATGSYEQYF

D gene: .
J gene: TRBJ1-5
V gene: TRBV19
clone size: .
CDR3 DNA: TGTGCCAGTAACGTCAGGCTGGCAAATCAGCCCCAGCATTTT
CDR3 protein: CASNVRLANQPQHF

D gene: .
J gene: TRBJ1-5
V gene: TRBV21-1
clone size: .
CDR3 DNA: TGTGCCAGCAGCTCGGGCGCCAGGGGGAATCAGCCCCAGCATTTT
CDR3 protein: CASSSGARGNQPQHF

D gene: TRBD1
J gene: TRBJ1-3
V gene: TRBV5-1
clone size: .
CDR3 DNA: TGCGCCAGCAGCTCGACAGGGGCCCTCACGTCTGGAAACACCATATATTTT
CDR3 protein: CASSSTGALTSGNTIYF

D gene: TRBD1
J gene: TRBJ2-6
V gene: TRBV5-1
clone size: .
CDR3 DNA: TGCGCCAGCATGACAGGGGGAAACTCTGGGGCCAACGTCCTGACTTTC
CDR3 protein: CASMTGGNSGANVLTF

D gene: .
J gene: TRBJ2-5
V gene: TRBV13
clone size: .
CDR3 DNA: TGTGCCAGCAGCCCTTCCAACAGGGAAGAGACCCAGTACTTC
CDR3 protein: CASSPSNREETQYF

D gene: .
J gene: TRBJ1-2
V gene: TRBV27
clone size: .
CDR3 DNA: TGTGCCAGCAGTTTATCGATGACAGGCAACTATGGCTACACCTTC
CDR3 protein: CASSLSMTGNYGYTF

D gene: .
J gene: TRBJ2-3
V gene: TRBV6-5
clone size: once
CDR3 DNA: TGTGCCAGCAGCGGGACACTTAGCACAGATACGCAGTATTTT
CDR3 protein: CASSGTLSTDTQYF

D gene: TRBD2
J gene: TRBJ2-2
V gene: TRBV27
clone size: .
CDR3 DNA: TGTGCCAGCAGCTCAGGACTAGCGGGGGGGCCGGACACCGGGGAGCTGTTTTTT
CDR3 protein: CASSSGLAGGPDTGELFF

D gene: .
J gene: TRBJ1-2
V gene: TRBV2
clone size: .
CDR3 DNA: TGTGCCAGCAGTGGAGGTAGGCGGTCAACACCCTATGGCTACACCTTC
CDR3 protein: CASSGGRRSTPYGYTF

D gene: .
J gene: TRBJ1-2
V gene: TRBV6-5
clone size: .
CDR3 DNA: TGTGCCAGCAGTTTGGGCCGTCCTAACTATGGCTACACCTTC
CDR3 protein: CASSLGRPNYGYTF

D gene: .
J gene: TRBJ2-2
V gene: TRBV4-2
clone size: .
CDR3 DNA: TGTGCCAGCAGCCGCTCTCCGGTCGATGGGGAGCTGTTTTTT
CDR3 protein: CASSRSPVDGELFF

D gene: TRBD1
J gene: TRBJ1-3
V gene: TRBV7-6
clone size: .
CDR3 DNA: TGTGCCAGCAGCACCAAACTCCCGACAGGGGGCCGAAACACCATATATTTT
CDR3 protein: CASSTKLPTGGRNTIYF

D gene: .
J gene: TRBJ2-3
V gene: TRBV18
clone size: .
CDR3 DNA: TGTGCCAGCTCACCACGCGCGGCCAGCACAGATACGCAGTATTTT
CDR3 protein: CASSPRAASTDTQYF

D gene: .
J gene: TRBJ1-4
V gene: TRBV18
clone size: few
CDR3 DNA: TGTGCCAGCTCCCCCGGGACTAATGAAAAACTGTTTTTT
CDR3 protein: CASSPGTNEKLFF

D gene: .
J gene: TRBJ1-1
V gene: TRBV7-8
clone size: .
CDR3 DNA: TGTGCCAGCAGCTTTAGCCCGGACACCCTCACTGAAGCTTTCTTT
CDR3 protein: CASSFSPDTLTEAFF

D gene: TRBD2
J gene: TRBJ2-7
V gene: TRBV5-1
clone size: .
CDR3 DNA: TGCGCCAGCAGCCTGCCGGGGGGGAGTGCTGCTAGCGACGAGCAGTACTTC
CDR3 protein: CASSLPGGSAASDEQYF

D gene: TRBD1
J gene: TRBJ2-5
V gene: TRBV5-5
clone size: .
CDR3 DNA: TGTGCCAGCAGCACACAGGGGAGCGAGACCCAGTACTTC
CDR3 protein: CASSTQGSETQYF

D gene: TRBD2
J gene: TRBJ2-1
V gene: TRBV12-5
clone size: .
CDR3 DNA: TGTGCTAGTGGTTTTATCGGACTAGGGGCTGACAATGAGCAGTTCTTC
CDR3 protein: CASGFIGLGADNEQFF

D gene: .
J gene: TRBJ2-7
V gene: TRBV5-1
clone size: once
CDR3 DNA: TGCGCCAGCAGCTTGGACAGGGCCTACGAGCAGTACTTC
CDR3 protein: CASSLDRAYEQYF

D gene: TRBD1
J gene: TRBJ1-6
V gene: TRBV7-9
clone size: once
CDR3 DNA: TGTGCCAGCAGCGGGACAGGGGGAAGTTCACCCCTCCACTTT
CDR3 protein: CASSGTGGSSPLHF

D gene: .
J gene: TRBJ1-4
V gene: TRBV7-6
clone size: .
CDR3 DNA: TGTGCCAGCAGCTTTGGACAGTTTGGCGAAAAACTGTTTTTT
CDR3 protein: CASSFGQFGEKLFF

D gene: .
J gene: TRBJ1-5
V gene: TRBV19
clone size: once
CDR3 DNA: TGTGCCAGTAGTATCGCAGGGGCTACGGCCCAGCATTTT
CDR3 protein: CASSIAGATAQHF

D gene: .
J gene: TRBJ2-5
V gene: TRBV10-3
clone size: once
CDR3 DNA: TGTGCCATCAGTAACCCGGGGTTTGAAACCCAGTACTTC
CDR3 protein: CAISNPGFETQYF

D gene: .
J gene: TRBJ1-2
V gene: TRBV6-6
clone size: .
CDR3 DNA: TGTGCCAGCAGTTACGGGCTTCTGAGTGATTATGGCTACACCTTC
CDR3 protein: CASSYGLLSDYGYTF

D gene: TRBD2
J gene: TRBJ2-7
V gene: TRBV19
clone size: .
CDR3 DNA: TGTGCCAGTAGTTCGCCGGGACTAGCGGGGGGGCCGTACGAGCAGTACTTC
CDR3 protein: CASSSPGLAGGPYEQYF

D gene: .
J gene: TRBJ2-3
V gene: TRBV7-2
clone size: once
CDR3 DNA: TGTGCCAGCAGCAAGGGCCCGGGCCGGACGGGGAATACGCAGTATTTT
CDR3 protein: CASSKGPGRTGNTQYF